The present T cell receptor (beta chain) was sequenced within a study of regulatory T cells in long-lasting Graves disease. Indicated time point: newly diagnosed GD, antithyroid drugs for less than 3 months. TCR sequences were obtained from RNA taken from PBMCs. This CDR3 region has 17 residues. CDR1 and CDR2 (germline): MNHNS, SASEGT. Sequencing libraries for TCR beta were prepared with iRepertoire HTBI primers and Arm-PCR of CDR3 regions. TCRdb passed the multiplex PCR reads through MiXCR, listing each CDR3 protein once. The sample lists fewer than 500,000 distinct CDR3 sequences, under 20% occurring once. This clonotype was recorded a few times. Its cognate antigen is unknown. Study results and caveats: Accuracy may have suffered from the small sample size.

Another study also made use of these data, one on T cells in Graves' hyperthyroidism and ophthalmopathy.

This rearrangement joins TRBV6-1 to TRBJ2-7, with TRBD2 matching over 12 bases. TRBJ2-1 matches the DNA end more closely, so the J call is doubtful. This TCR was sampled from a man between 35 and 55 years old with Graves disease. Material: peripheral blood mononuclear cells (PBMCs), obtained at new diagnosis, from a patient treated with antithyroid drugs. The CDR3 spells CASSEGLTSGSFDEQFF. CDR3 bases: TGTGCCAGCAGTGAGGGGTTGACTAGCGGGAGTTTCGATGAGCAGTTCTTC.